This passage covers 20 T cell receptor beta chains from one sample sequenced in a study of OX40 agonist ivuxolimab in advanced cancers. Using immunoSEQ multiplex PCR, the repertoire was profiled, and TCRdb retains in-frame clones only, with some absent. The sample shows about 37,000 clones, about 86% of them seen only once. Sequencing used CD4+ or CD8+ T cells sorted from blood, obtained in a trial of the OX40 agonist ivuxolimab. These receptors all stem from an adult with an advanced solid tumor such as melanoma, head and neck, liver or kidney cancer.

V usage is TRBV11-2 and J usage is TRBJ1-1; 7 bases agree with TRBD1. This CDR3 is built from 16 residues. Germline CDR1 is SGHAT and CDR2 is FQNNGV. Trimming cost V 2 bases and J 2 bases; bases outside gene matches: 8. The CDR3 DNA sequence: TGTGCCAGCAGCTTAAGGACCCCAGGGGGAAACACTGAAGCTTTCTTT. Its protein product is CASSLRTPGGNTEAFF. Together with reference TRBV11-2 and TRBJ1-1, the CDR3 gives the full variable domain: EAGVAQSPRYKIIEKRQSVAFWCNPISGHATLYWYQQILGQGPKLLIQFQNNGVVDDSQLPKDRFSAERLKGVDSTLKIQPAKLEDSAVYLCASSLRTPGGNTEAFFGQGTRLTVV.

CDR3: CASSLVPRGEQFF. Here the CDR3 DNA reads TGTGCCAGCAGCTTGGTACCACGGGGTGAGCAGTTCTTC. This chain links TRBV5-5 with TRBJ2-1; perhaps TRBD2 as D (5 bases). Germline CDR1 is SGHKS and CDR2 is YYEKEE (reference sequence). This CDR3 comprises 13 residues. V was pared by 0 bases and J by 9 bases, with 10 bases between. Variable domain in full (rest from reference TRBV5-5 and TRBJ2-1): DAGVTQSPTHLIKTRGQQVTLRCSPISGHKSVSWYQQVLGQGPQFIFQYYEKEERGRGNFPDRFSARQFPNYSSELNVNALLLGDSALYLCASSLVPRGEQFFGPGTRLTVL.

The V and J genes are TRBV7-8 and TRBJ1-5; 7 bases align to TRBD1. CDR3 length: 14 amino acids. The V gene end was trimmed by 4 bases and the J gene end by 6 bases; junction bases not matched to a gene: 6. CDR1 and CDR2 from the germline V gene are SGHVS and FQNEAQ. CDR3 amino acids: CASSSRGRGQPQHF. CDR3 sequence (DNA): TGTGCCAGCAGCTCAAGGGGGCGGGGTCAGCCCCAGCATTTT.

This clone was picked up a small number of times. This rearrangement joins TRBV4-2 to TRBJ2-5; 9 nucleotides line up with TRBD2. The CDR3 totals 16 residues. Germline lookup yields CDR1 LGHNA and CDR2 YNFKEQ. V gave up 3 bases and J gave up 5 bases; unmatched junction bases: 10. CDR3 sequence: CASSQEGTSPGETQYF. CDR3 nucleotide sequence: TGTGCCAGCAGCCAGGAAGGGACTAGCCCAGGGGAGACCCAGTACTTC.

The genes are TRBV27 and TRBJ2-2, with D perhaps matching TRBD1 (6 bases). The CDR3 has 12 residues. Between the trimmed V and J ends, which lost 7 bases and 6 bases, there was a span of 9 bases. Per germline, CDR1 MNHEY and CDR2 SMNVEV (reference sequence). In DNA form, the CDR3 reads TGTGCCAGCACCCCAGGGGCCGGGGAGCTGTTTTTT. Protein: CASTPGAGELFF.

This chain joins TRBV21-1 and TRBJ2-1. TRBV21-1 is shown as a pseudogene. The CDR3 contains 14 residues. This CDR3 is CASSKAGTTNEQFF. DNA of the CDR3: TGTGCCAGCAGCAAAGCGGGAACTACCAATGAGCAGTTCTTC.

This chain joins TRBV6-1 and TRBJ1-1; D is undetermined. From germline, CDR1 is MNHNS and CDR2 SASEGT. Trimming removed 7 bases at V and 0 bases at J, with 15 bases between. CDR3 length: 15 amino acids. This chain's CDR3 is CASKDGRALNTEAFF. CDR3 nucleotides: TGTGCCAGCAAGGATGGTCGGGCGTTGAACACTGAAGCTTTCTTT.

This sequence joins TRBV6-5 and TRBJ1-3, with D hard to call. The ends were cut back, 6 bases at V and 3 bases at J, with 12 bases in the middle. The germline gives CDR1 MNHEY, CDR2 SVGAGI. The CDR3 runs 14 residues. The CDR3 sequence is CASSGAGSGNTIYF. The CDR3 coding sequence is TGTGCCAGCAGCGGCGCTGGTAGTGGAAACACCATATATTTT.

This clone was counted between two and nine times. The CDR3, as DNA: TGTGCCAGCAGCCGGCCAGAGGGGCGGGGTGAAGCTTTCTTT. It specifies CASSRPEGRGEAFF. The chain joins TRBV11-2 to TRBJ1-1; the D gene is possibly TRBD1 (5 bases). This CDR3 has 14 residues. Trimming pared 5 bases from V and 7 bases from J, leaving 17 bases between. Germline values: CDR1 SGHAT, CDR2 FQNNGV.

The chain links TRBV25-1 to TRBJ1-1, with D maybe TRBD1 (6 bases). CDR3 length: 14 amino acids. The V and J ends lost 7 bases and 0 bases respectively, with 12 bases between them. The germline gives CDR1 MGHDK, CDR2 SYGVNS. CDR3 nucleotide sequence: TGTGCCAGCACAAAGGGGGAGGTGAACACTGAAGCTTTCTTT. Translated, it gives CASTKGEVNTEAFF.

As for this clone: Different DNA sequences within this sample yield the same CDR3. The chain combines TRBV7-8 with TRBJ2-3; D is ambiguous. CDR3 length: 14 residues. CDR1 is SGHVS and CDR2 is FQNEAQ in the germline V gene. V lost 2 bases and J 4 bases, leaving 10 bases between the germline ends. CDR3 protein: CASSLLRVADTQYF. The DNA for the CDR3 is TGTGCCAGCAGCTTATTACGGGTAGCAGATACGCAGTATTTT.

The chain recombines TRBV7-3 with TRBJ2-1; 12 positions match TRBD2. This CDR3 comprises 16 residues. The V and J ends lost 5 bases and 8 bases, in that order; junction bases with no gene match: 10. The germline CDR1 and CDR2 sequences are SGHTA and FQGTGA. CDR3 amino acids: CASSPQGLAGGDEQFF. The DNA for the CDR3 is TGTGCCAGCAGCCCCCAGGGTCTAGCGGGAGGGGATGAGCAGTTCTTC.

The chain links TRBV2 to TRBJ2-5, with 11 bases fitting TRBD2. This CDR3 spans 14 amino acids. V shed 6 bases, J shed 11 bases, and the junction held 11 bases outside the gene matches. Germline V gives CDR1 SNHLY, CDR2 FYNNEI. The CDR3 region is CASRGLAESREQYF. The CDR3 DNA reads TGTGCCAGCAGGGGACTAGCGGAGTCTAGGGAGCAGTACTTC.

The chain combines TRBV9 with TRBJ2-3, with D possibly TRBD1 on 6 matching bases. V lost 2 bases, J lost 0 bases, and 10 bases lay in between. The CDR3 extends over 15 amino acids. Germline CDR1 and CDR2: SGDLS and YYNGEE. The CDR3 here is CASSVFGQSTDTQYF. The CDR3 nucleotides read TGTGCCAGCAGCGTCTTCGGACAGAGCACAGATACGCAGTATTTT.

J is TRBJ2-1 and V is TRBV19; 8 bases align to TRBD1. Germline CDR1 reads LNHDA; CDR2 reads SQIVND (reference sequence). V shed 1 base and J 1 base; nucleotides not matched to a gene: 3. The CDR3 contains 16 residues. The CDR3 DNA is TGTGCCAGTAGTATAGGCGGACAGGGTTCCTACAATGAGCAGTTCTTC. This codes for CASSIGGQGSYNEQFF.

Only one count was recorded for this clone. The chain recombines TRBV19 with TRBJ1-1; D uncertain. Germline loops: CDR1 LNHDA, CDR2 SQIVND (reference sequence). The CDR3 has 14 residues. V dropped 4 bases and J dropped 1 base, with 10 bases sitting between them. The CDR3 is CASSTKVGNTEAFF. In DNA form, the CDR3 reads TGTGCCAGTAGTACCAAAGTCGGGAACACTGAAGCTTTCTTT.

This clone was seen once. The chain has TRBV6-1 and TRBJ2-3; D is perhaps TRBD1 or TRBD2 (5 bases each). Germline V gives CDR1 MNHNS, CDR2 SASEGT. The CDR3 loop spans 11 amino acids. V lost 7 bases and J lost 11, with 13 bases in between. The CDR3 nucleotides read TGTGCCAGCACAAGGTCTGGGGGGCAGTATTTT. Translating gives CASTRSGGQYF.

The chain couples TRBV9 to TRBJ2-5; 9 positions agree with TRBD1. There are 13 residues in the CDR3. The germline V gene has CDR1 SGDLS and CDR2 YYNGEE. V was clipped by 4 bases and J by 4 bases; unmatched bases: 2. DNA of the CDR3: TGTGCCAGCAGCAGGGGACAGGGAGAGACCCAGTACTTC. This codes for CASSRGQGETQYF.

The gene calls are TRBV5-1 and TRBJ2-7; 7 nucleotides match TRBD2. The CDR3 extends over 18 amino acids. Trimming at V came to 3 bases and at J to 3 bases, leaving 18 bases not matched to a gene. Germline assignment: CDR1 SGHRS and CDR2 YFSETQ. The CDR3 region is CASSSGVGGGSRDYEQYF. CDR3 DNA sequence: TGCGCCAGCAGCTCTGGGGTGGGCGGGGGTTCGAGGGACTACGAGCAGTACTTC.

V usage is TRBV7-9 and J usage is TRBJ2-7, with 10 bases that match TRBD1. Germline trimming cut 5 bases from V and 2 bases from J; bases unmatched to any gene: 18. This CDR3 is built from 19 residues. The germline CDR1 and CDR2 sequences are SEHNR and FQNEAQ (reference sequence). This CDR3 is CASSISRQGAGGRAYEQYF. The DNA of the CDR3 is TGTGCCAGCAGCATATCTCGACAGGGGGCGGGTGGGAGAGCCTACGAGCAGTACTTC.